Below are 5 T cell receptor beta chains sequenced from a single sample in a study of T cell repertoires in cytomegalovirus infection. TCRdb reprocessed the reads with MiXCR, giving one entry per CDR3 protein. The repertoire holds 150,000 to 200,000 distinct CDR3 sequences, with 8.5% to 10% as singletons. Input material: PBMCs. These receptors all come from a human donor in good health (CMV status not recorded). Some clones in this sample may be carry-over from other donors' samples.

This clonotype has a handful of counts. The gene calls are TRBV29-1 and TRBJ2-5; weak D call: TRBD1 (6 bases). V gave up 2 bases and J gave up 5 bases, with 12 bases separating them. This CDR3 region has 13 residues. Germline V gene sequence: CDR1 SQVTM, CDR2 ANQGSEA. The CDR3 region is CSVEIQGVETQYF. The CDR3 DNA reads TGCAGCGTTGAAATACAGGGAGTGGAGACCCAGTACTTC.

The chain combines TRBV7-9 with TRBJ2-3; D is possibly TRBD2 (5 bases). The CDR3 extends over 14 amino acids. The V and J ends lost 3 bases and 2 bases respectively, with 9 bases between them. Germline CDR1 and CDR2: SEHNR and FQNEAQ (reference sequence). The DNA of the CDR3 is TGTGCCAGCAGCTTCCCCCGGGACACAGATACGCAGTATTTT. Translated: CASSFPRDTDTQYF.

This clonotype has ten or more counts. V is TRBV23-1 and J is TRBJ2-2; 9 bases fit TRBD1. TRBV23-1 is an open reading frame, and its role is uncertain. CDR3 length: 16 amino acids. J was trimmed by 7 bases and V by 3 bases; bases with no gene match: 9. The CDR3 DNA reads as TGCGCCAGCAGTCATCCAGACAGGGGGAGTCACGGGGAGCTGTTTTTT. Its protein product is CASSHPDRGSHGELFF.

This clonotype was seen only a few times. The V call is TRBV19, the J call TRBJ1-5; 8 bases are shared with TRBD1. V shed 2 bases, J shed 3 bases, and the junction held 12 bases outside the gene matches. The CDR3 has 18 residues. Germline CDR1 is LNHDA and CDR2 is SQIVND (reference sequence). DNA of the CDR3: TGTGCCAGTAGTATACGACAGGGGAGAGGAGTGGCCAATCAGCCCCAGCATTTT. It specifies CASSIRQGRGVANQPQHF.

V usage is TRBV5-5 and J usage is TRBJ2-5; D is unresolved. Germline V CDR1 and CDR2: SGHKS, YYEKEE (reference sequence). V was clipped by 4 bases and J by 1 base, with 17 bases between them. The CDR3 contains 16 residues. The CDR3 nucleotides are TGTGCCAGCAGCGTGAATCGGCCAGGCATCCAAGAGACCCAGTACTTC. Translation gives CASSVNRPGIQETQYF.